Below, one T cell receptor (beta chain) is given with its context. This entry comes from a study of blood T cell repertoires in COVID-19. The repertoire was sequenced with immunoSEQ multiplex PCR; TCRdb's copy has only in-frame clones and lacks some. The data contain about 160,000 clones, around four fifths of them singletons. J lost 4 bases, V lost 4 bases, and 9 bases had no gene match. The CDR3 is 15 residues long. Germline V lookup: CDR1 SGHNT, CDR2 YYREEE (reference sequence). The material sequenced was peripheral blood. The clonotype originates from a human donor in a cohort sampled during active COVID-19. This sequence joins TRBV5-4 and TRBJ1-2, with 8 bases matching TRBD1. The CDR3 is CASSGRTGLSYGYTF. The CDR3 DNA reads as TGTGCCAGCAGCGGCAGGACAGGGTTAAGCTATGGCTACACCTTC.